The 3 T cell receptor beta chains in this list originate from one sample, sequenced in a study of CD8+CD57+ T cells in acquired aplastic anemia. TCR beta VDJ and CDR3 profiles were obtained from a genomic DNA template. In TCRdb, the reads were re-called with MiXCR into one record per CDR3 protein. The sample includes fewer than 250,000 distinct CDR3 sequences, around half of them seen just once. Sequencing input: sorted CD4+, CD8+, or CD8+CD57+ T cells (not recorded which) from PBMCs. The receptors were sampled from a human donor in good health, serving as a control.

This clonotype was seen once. As DNA, the CDR3 is TGTGCCATCAGTCTTGACAGCGGGGGCTCCTACGAGCAGTACTTC. The encoded protein is CAISLDSGGSYEQYF. The chain joins TRBV10-3 to TRBJ2-7; 8 nucleotides align to TRBD2. CDR3 length equals 15 residues. V was pared by 5 bases and J by 0 bases, with 6 bases of the junction left unmatched. Germline values: CDR1 ENHRY, CDR2 SYGVKD.

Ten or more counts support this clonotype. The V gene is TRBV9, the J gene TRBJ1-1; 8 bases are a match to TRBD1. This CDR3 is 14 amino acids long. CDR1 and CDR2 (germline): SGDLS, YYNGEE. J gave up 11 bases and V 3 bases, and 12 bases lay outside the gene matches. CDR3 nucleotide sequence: TGTGCCAGCAGCGGGGTGGGGCACCAGGGGGCGGCTTTCTTT. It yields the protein CASSGVGHQGAAFF. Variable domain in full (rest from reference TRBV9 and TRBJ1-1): DSGVTQTPKHLITATGQRVTLRCSPRSGDLSVYWYQQSLDQGLQFLIQYYNGEERAKGNILERFSAQQFPDLHSELNLSSLELGDSALYFCASSGVGHQGAAFFGQGTRLTVV.

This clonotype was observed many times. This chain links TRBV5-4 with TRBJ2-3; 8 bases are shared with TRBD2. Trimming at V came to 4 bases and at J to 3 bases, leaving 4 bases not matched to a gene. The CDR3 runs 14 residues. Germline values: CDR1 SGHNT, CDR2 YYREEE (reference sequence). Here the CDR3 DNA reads TGTGCCAGCAGCCCTAGCGGGCGAACAGATACGCAGTATTTT. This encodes CASSPSGRTDTQYF. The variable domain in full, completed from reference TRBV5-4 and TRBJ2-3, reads ETGVTQSPTHLIKTRGQQVTLRCSSQSGHNTVSWYQQALGQGPQFIFQYYREEENGRGNFPPRFSGLQFPNYSSELNVNALELDDSALYLCASSPSGRTDTQYFGPGTRLTVL.